These 8 T cell receptor beta chains were sequenced from one sample in a study of T-cell reconstitution after alpha-beta-depleted transplantation in children. Library preparation (for TCRbeta) was performed with unique molecular identifiers. A single record per CDR3 protein comes from TCRdb applying MiXCR to the PCR reads. The sample lists 400,000 to 500,000 distinct CDR3 sequences; under 13% were seen once. This sample comprised PBMCs from the stem cell graft donor, obtained from the stem cell graft. The receptors were gathered from a human donor who donated a stem cell graft to a child with acute myeloid leukemia.

This clonotype showed up just a few times. The rearrangement joins TRBV20-1 to TRBJ2-3; 9 nucleotides align to TRBD2. Losses at the gene ends were 6 bases for V and 7 bases for J; bases not matched to a gene: 8. The CDR3 has 13 residues. Germline V lookup: CDR1 DFQATT, CDR2 SNEGSKA (reference sequence). The CDR3 reads CSAVAGDMNTQYF. In DNA form, the CDR3 reads TGCAGTGCCGTAGCGGGAGATATGAATACGCAGTATTTT.

The rearrangement uses TRBV20-1 and TRBJ2-7, with TRBD1 identical over 8 bases. Looked up from germline, CDR1 is DFQATT and CDR2 is SNEGSKA (reference sequence). CDR3 length: 14 amino acids. V lost 6 bases and J lost 6; bases outside the gene matches: 13. CDR3 in amino acids: CSASLGTGPSEQYF. The CDR3 nucleotides read TGCAGTGCCTCATTAGGGACAGGCCCCTCCGAGCAGTACTTC.

The rearrangement links TRBV7-2 to TRBJ2-1; TRBD2 matches 9 bases. V shed 1 base and J 3 bases; nucleotides not matched to a gene: 4. This CDR3 spans 16 amino acids. Germline CDR1 reads SGHTA; CDR2 reads FQGNSA. The CDR3 DNA reads as TGTGCCAGCAGCTTAGGCCTAGCGGGGAACTACAATGAGCAGTTCTTC. Protein: CASSLGLAGNYNEQFF.

The chain employs TRBV10-3 and TRBJ2-2; 9 nucleotides line up with TRBD2. The CDR3 extends over 17 amino acids. The V segment lost 0 bases and the J segment 5 bases; nucleotides outside the gene matches: 7. Germline loops: CDR1 ENHRY, CDR2 SYGVKD. The CDR3 sequence is CAISESTRLAVTGELFF. Written as DNA, the CDR3 is TGTGCCATCAGTGAGTCCACCAGACTAGCGGTTACCGGGGAGCTGTTTTTT.

This chain uses TRBV5-5 with TRBJ2-7, with TRBD1 matching over 7 bases. Germline V gene lookup returns CDR1 SGHKS and CDR2 YYEKEE (reference sequence). The CDR3 consists of 12 residues. After removal of 4 bases from V and 6 bases from J, the junction contained 4 bases not matched to a gene. Here the CDR3 reads CASSPGTAEQYV. The CDR3 DNA reads TGTGCCAGCAGCCCTGGGACAGCCGAGCAGTACGTC.

DNA of the CDR3: TGTGCTAGTGGTTTCGAAACCGACTCGACGTTTAACACCGGGGAGCTGTTTTTT. It codes for CASGFETDSTFNTGELFF. The rearrangement joins TRBV12-5 to TRBJ2-2, with D hard to call. The germline V gene has CDR1 LGHNT and CDR2 FRNRAP. Trimming stripped 3 bases from V and 2 bases from J, with 19 bases between. This CDR3 comprises 18 residues.

This clonotype was found many times. The CDR3 loop reads CASSPRGQFMNTEAFF. DNA of the CDR3: TGTGCCAGCAGCCCTCGCGGACAGTTTATGAACACTGAAGCTTTCTTT. This chain links TRBV5-4 with TRBJ1-1, with D possibly TRBD1 on 6 matching bases. This CDR3 comprises 16 residues. The V and J ends lost 4 bases and 0 bases respectively, with 16 bases between them. Per the germline V gene, CDR1 is SGHNT and CDR2 is YYREEE (reference sequence).

The table lists this clonotype with many counts. This rearrangement joins TRBV9 to TRBJ2-1; 14 bases agree with TRBD2. V lost 4 bases to trimming and J lost 8 bases; unmatched junction nucleotides: 5. CDR3 length: 15 amino acids. Germline assignment: CDR1 SGDLS and CDR2 YYNGEE. DNA for the CDR3: TGTGCCAGCAGCCTTGGGACTAGCGGGAGTCATGAGCAGTTCTTC. As protein: CASSLGTSGSHEQFF.